This T cell receptor beta chain came from a study of T cell repertoires in cytomegalovirus infection. About the study: It was the public TCR beta signatures that indicated both CMV infection and matching HLA type. Study findings and constraints: It was HLA-C-restricted CMV-specific TCR beta clonotypes that dominated the response ex vivo.

TCRdb redid the calling of the reads with MiXCR, one entry per CDR3 protein. The sample includes around 900,000 distinct CDR3 sequences, more than 25% seen only once; the top ten take over 11%. The ends were cut back, 8 bases at V and 8 bases at J, with 19 bases in the middle. The CDR3 spans 14 residues. Germline-derived CDR1 and CDR2 are SGHVS and FNYEAQ. This clonotype was detected many times. Its antigen is not identified. Sequenced material: cultured CD8+ T cells from PBMCs, taken from culture after CMV antigen stimulation. This TCR was recovered from a human donor in good health (CMV status not recorded). Some clones in this sample may be carry-over from other donors' samples. The chain links TRBV7-6 to TRBJ2-1; tentatively, D is TRBD2 (6 bases). The CDR3 sequence is CASGSDYSGDEQFF. The CDR3 DNA follows: TGTGCCAGCGGGTCGGACTATTCCGGCGATGAGCAGTTCTTC.